A single sample gave rise to the 21 T cell receptor beta chains below, sequenced in a study of T cell responses to AZD1222 COVID-19 vaccine. The assay was immunoSEQ multiplex PCR, and TCRdb's table has in-frame clones only and misses some. The sample carries around 99,000 clones, approximately 94% recorded once. This specimen was peripheral blood, taken on day 0 of AZD1222 vaccination. These receptors originate from an adult in good health.

The J gene is TRBJ2-7, the V gene TRBV12-3 or TRBV12-4, with D unclear. The CDR3 runs 13 residues. V was pared by 0 bases and J by 4 bases, with 7 bases between. The CDR3 reads CASSLALRYEQYF. In DNA form, the CDR3 reads TGTGCCAGCAGTTTAGCGTTGCGATACGAGCAGTACTTC.

CDR3 in amino acids: CASSMRTPRLGTRGELFF. As DNA, the CDR3 is TGTGCCAGCAGCATGCGGACCCCCCGTCTGGGGACTCGCGGGGAGCTGTTTTTT. This sequence joins TRBV21-1 and TRBJ2-2; the table gives TRBD2 as D, unverified against the DNA. TRBV21-1 is noted as a pseudogene. CDR3 length: 18 residues.

The table lists this clone with a count of one. V and J are TRBV4-3 and TRBJ2-7; D unresolved. V gave up 0 bases and J gave up 0 bases, with 9 bases separating them. There are 15 residues in the CDR3. Germline-derived CDR1 and CDR2 are LGHNA and YSLEER. The CDR3 sequence is CASSQEARSSYEQYF. The CDR3 bases are TGCGCCAGCAGCCAAGAAGCACGGAGCTCCTACGAGCAGTACTTC.

The V gene is TRBV11-2, the J gene TRBJ2-1, with TRBD2 matching over 9 bases. V gave up 4 bases and J gave up 7 bases; unmatched junction bases: 5. The CDR3 totals 14 residues. The germline gives CDR1 SGHAT, CDR2 FQNNGV. The chain's CDR3 is CASSWAGGGNEQFF. CDR3 in DNA: TGTGCCAGCAGCTGGGCGGGAGGGGGGAATGAGCAGTTCTTC.

The count of this clone is one. The genes are TRBV19 and TRBJ1-5; D is uncertain. The CDR3 spans 15 residues. V lost 3 bases, J lost 0 bases, and 9 bases lay in between. Per germline, CDR1 LNHDA and CDR2 SQIVND (reference sequence). CDR3 coding DNA: TGTGCCAGTAGTATCACCCACTATAGCAATCAGCCCCAGCATTTT. Its protein is CASSITHYSNQPQHF.

The chain carries TRBV19 and TRBJ2-3; no definite D call. Trimming took 6 bases from V and 1 from J, leaving 8 bases between them. The CDR3 is made up of 13 amino acids. Germline values: CDR1 LNHDA, CDR2 SQIVND (reference sequence). The chain's CDR3 is CASRVFGTDTQYF. CDR3 DNA sequence: TGTGCCAGTAGGGTGTTTGGCACAGATACGCAGTATTTT.

The chain joins TRBV18 to TRBJ2-4, with D maybe TRBD1 (6 bases). Trimming pared 2 bases from V and 7 bases from J, leaving 15 bases between. This CDR3 is 15 amino acids long. CDR1 is KGHSH and CDR2 is LQKENI in the germline V gene. The CDR3 coding sequence is TGTGCCAGCTCACCAGGTCGAGGGGGAGCCAACATTCAGTACTTC. It encodes CASSPGRGGANIQYF. Drawing the rest from reference TRBV18 and TRBJ2-4, the complete variable domain is NAGVMQNPRHLVRRRGQEARLRCSPMKGHSHVYWYRQLPEEGLKFMVYLQKENIIDESGMPKERFSAEFPKEGPSILRIQQVVRGDSAAYFCASSPGRGGANIQYFGAGTRLSVL.

J is TRBJ1-1 and V is TRBV5-8; no clear D gene. Germline-derived CDR1 and CDR2 are SGHTS and YDEGEE. The germline V and J ends were trimmed by 2 bases and 0 bases, with 14 bases remaining between them. The CDR3 runs 16 residues. In nucleotides, the CDR3 is TGTGCCAGCAGCTTCGGAGCGAGCACCTTGAACACTGAAGCTTTCTTT. As protein: CASSFGASTLNTEAFF.

V gene TRBV6-5 combines with J gene TRBJ1-1; a weak D match, TRBD1 (6 bases). The CDR3 extends over 15 amino acids. The germline gives CDR1 MNHEY, CDR2 SVGAGI. V was cut by 6 bases and J by 4 bases, with 18 bases left in between. This CDR3 reads CASRPSDRRATEAFF. In DNA form, the CDR3 reads TGTGCCAGCAGACCTAGTGACAGGAGGGCCACTGAAGCTTTCTTT.

V gene TRBV4-2 combines with J gene TRBJ1-5; D possibly corresponds to TRBD1 (5 bases). Trimming removed 0 bases from V and 0 bases from J, with 15 bases in between. The CDR3 runs to 18 residues. The germline V gene encodes CDR1 LGHNA and CDR2 YNFKEQ. CDR3 DNA: TGTGCCAGCAGCCAAGAGTTCCGACAGAGCCATAGCAATCAGCCCCAGCATTTT. It encodes CASSQEFRQSHSNQPQHF.

The gene calls are TRBV4-2 and TRBJ1-2; D unclear. The CDR3 extends over 15 amino acids. The germline CDR1 and CDR2 sequences are LGHNA and YNFKEQ. Trimming left V 4 bases short and J 0 bases short, with 12 bases between. DNA of the CDR3: TGTGCCAGCAGCCCGCCAGGCACCGCTAACTATGGCTACACCTTC. Translation: CASSPPGTANYGYTF.

The table lists this clone with a count of one. V usage is TRBV15 and J usage is TRBJ2-2; 9 nucleotides align to TRBD1. Per germline, CDR1 LNHNV and CDR2 YYDKDF (reference sequence). Unmatched junction bases numbered 7, after V lost 10 bases and J lost 4 bases. The CDR3 has 14 residues. The CDR3 nucleotides are TGTGCCATTCGGACAGGGGTAATCACCGGGGAGCTGTTTTTT. Translation gives CAIRTGVITGELFF.

The genes are TRBV7-6 and TRBJ1-3, with 7 bases that match TRBD1. Germline CDR1 and CDR2: SGHVS and FNYEAQ. After removal of 5 bases from V and 0 bases from J, the junction contained 13 bases not matched to a gene. The CDR3 runs 18 residues. The CDR3 region has the DNA TGTGCCAGCAGCCCGTCGGGGGACAGTCCGTTCTCTGGAAACACCATATATTTT. It is translated as CASSPSGDSPFSGNTIYF.

J is TRBJ2-1 and V is TRBV7-2; 7 nucleotides match TRBD1. With 5 bases clipped from V and 8 bases from J, the junction kept 12 bases outside the gene matches. Germline loops: CDR1 SGHTA, CDR2 FQGNSA. The CDR3 has 15 amino acids. The DNA for the CDR3 is TGTGCCAGCAGCATTTCTCAGACAGGGTGGCATGAGCAGTTCTTC. Its protein product is CASSISQTGWHEQFF.

This chain links TRBV4-1 with TRBJ1-6; perhaps TRBD1 as D (6 bases). Germline CDR1 is MGHRA and CDR2 is YSYEKL. The V end lost 2 bases, the J end lost 4 bases, and 12 bases lay between the germline ends. The CDR3 covers 16 residues. Here the CDR3 reads CASSQQQGGYNSPLHF. DNA of the CDR3: TGCGCCAGCAGCCAACAACAGGGAGGATATAATTCACCCCTCCACTTT.

The chain combines TRBV11-2 with TRBJ1-5, with 12 bases that match TRBD1. The CDR3 contains 17 residues. CDR1 is SGHAT, CDR2 FQNNGV, per germline. After removal of 3 bases from V and 1 base from J, the junction contained 4 bases not matched to a gene. CDR3 nucleotides: TGTGCCAGCAGCTTCGGGACAGGGGGCGGAAGCAATCAGCCCCAGCATTTT. It is translated as CASSFGTGGGSNQPQHF.

This chain links TRBV5-8 with TRBJ1-2; D is uncertain. CDR1 is SGHTS and CDR2 is YDEGEE in the germline V gene. V dropped 4 bases and J dropped 0 bases, with 10 bases sitting between them. The CDR3 totals 14 residues. The CDR3 loop is CASSRQASNYGYTF. As DNA, the CDR3 is TGTGCCAGCAGCCGCCAGGCGTCTAACTATGGCTACACCTTC.

This rearrangement joins TRBV3-1 (or the pseudogene TRBV3-2) to TRBJ2-2; D remains unclear. V lost 0 bases to trimming and J lost 3 bases, with 11 bases between them. This CDR3 spans 16 amino acids. Germline assignment: CDR1 LGHDT and CDR2 YNNKEL (reference sequence). CDR3 amino acids: CASSQDVQVDTGELFF. CDR3 nucleotide sequence: TGTGCCAGCAGCCAAGATGTCCAGGTGGACACCGGGGAGCTGTTTTTT.

This clone showed up just a few times. The chain joins TRBV3-1 (or the pseudogene TRBV3-2) to TRBJ2-7, with D possibly being TRBD2 (5 bases). Germline values: CDR1 LGHDT, CDR2 YNNKEL (reference sequence). This CDR3 contains 16 residues. V was pared by 0 bases and J by 4 bases, with 16 bases between. The CDR3: CASSQDGKEPQYEQYF. For the CDR3, the DNA is TGTGCCAGCAGCCAAGACGGGAAGGAGCCCCAGTACGAGCAGTACTTC.

The V call is TRBV5-5, the J call TRBJ2-2; D not resolved. V lost 6 bases to trimming and J lost 4 bases, with 10 bases between them. The germline V gene has CDR1 SGHKS and CDR2 YYEKEE (reference sequence). The CDR3 is made up of 13 amino acids. CDR3 in amino acids: CASTGDPTGELFF. The CDR3, as DNA: TGTGCCAGCACGGGCGATCCCACCGGGGAGCTGTTTTTT.

This clone was counted a single time. The chain is built from TRBV15 and TRBJ2-1; D may be TRBD1 (5 bases). With 0 bases removed from V and 0 bases from J, the gap between germline ends came to 18 bases. In germline, CDR1 is LNHNV, CDR2 YYDKDF (reference sequence). The CDR3 spans 19 residues. The CDR3 DNA sequence: TGTGCCACCAGCAGAGATTTGGGGCTAGACCCTAGCTCCTACAATGAGCAGTTCTTC. Protein product: CATSRDLGLDPSSYNEQFF.